A single sample gave rise to the 26 T cell receptor beta chains below, sequenced in a study of early T cells in non-severe SARS-CoV-2 infection (dated by TCRdb to about 2021). Library method: 5' RACE. Instrument used: NextSeq 500. TCRdb passed the public sequencing reads through fastp at Q25 and MiXCR, retaining productive beta sequences. A single entry per CDR3 protein holds the most common genes and DNA from its merged rows. Counted in this sample were some 40,000 distinct CDR3 sequences; under 5% of them appeared once. The top ten constitute 10% of the sample. The specimen was whole blood. The receptors shown here come from an adult who was a healthcare worker with PCR-confirmed SARS-CoV-2 infection or an uninfected control (not recorded which).

This clonotype was detected many times. This chain joins TRBV11-2 and TRBJ2-1, with 9 bases aligning to TRBD1. Trimming cost V 4 bases and J 3 bases; bases outside gene matches: 4. Germline-derived CDR1 and CDR2 are SGHAT and FQNNGV. The CDR3 consists of 15 residues. The CDR3 spells CASSSPDRGYNEQFF. Written as DNA, the CDR3 is TGTGCCAGCAGCTCCCCGGACAGGGGCTACAATGAGCAGTTCTTC.

The gene calls are TRBV4-3 and TRBJ2-1, with 9 nucleotides matching TRBD2. CDR3 length: 14 residues. From germline, CDR1 is LGHNA and CDR2 YSLEER. V lost 3 bases to trimming and J lost 7 bases; unmatched junction nucleotides: 4. CDR3 residues: CASSQSGRYNEQFF. The CDR3 DNA follows: TGCGCCAGCAGCCAGAGCGGGAGGTATAATGAGCAGTTCTTC.

This clonotype was recorded many times. J is TRBJ2-1 and V is TRBV11-1, with 9 bases aligning to TRBD1. Trimming took 5 bases from V and 8 from J; bases not matched to a gene: 7. The germline V gene encodes CDR1 SGHAT and CDR2 FQDESV (reference sequence). This CDR3 contains 14 residues. The CDR3: CASSKGTGSHEQFF. DNA for the CDR3: TGTGCCAGCAGCAAAGGGACAGGGTCCCATGAGCAGTTCTTC.

The V gene is TRBV7-2, the J gene TRBJ2-1; tentatively, D is TRBD1 (7 bases). This CDR3 contains 15 residues. Trimming left V 8 bases short and J 0 bases short, with 14 bases between. Per germline, CDR1 SGHTA and CDR2 FQGNSA. This CDR3 is CASQGGRSSYNEQFF. The CDR3 coding sequence is TGTGCCAGCCAGGGGGGACGTAGCTCCTACAATGAGCAGTTCTTC.

This clonotype was seen many times. V usage is TRBV28 and J usage is TRBJ2-1, with TRBD1 matching 7 bases. Trimming took 2 bases from V and 12 from J; bases not matched to a gene: 10. Germline V gives CDR1 MDHEN, CDR2 SYDVKM. This CDR3 spans 14 amino acids. This CDR3 reads CASSLTAGGGGQFF. The CDR3 DNA reads TGTGCCAGCAGTTTAACGGCAGGGGGTGGAGGGCAGTTCTTC.

This chain uses TRBV15 with TRBJ2-5; 8 positions match TRBD1. Trimming removed 9 bases from V and 5 bases from J; junction bases left unmatched: 11. The CDR3 runs 14 residues. From germline, CDR1 is LNHNV and CDR2 YYDKDF (reference sequence). Written as DNA, the CDR3 is TGTGCCACTAGCCCAGGGGGCCCTGTGGAGACCCAGTACTTC. This encodes CATSPGGPVETQYF.

This clonotype was found many times. The rearrangement uses TRBV27 and TRBJ2-3; 7 nucleotides line up with TRBD2. Trimming at V came to 8 bases and at J to 2 bases, leaving 16 bases not matched to a gene. The CDR3 runs to 17 residues. Germline lookup yields CDR1 MNHEY and CDR2 SMNVEV (reference sequence). The CDR3 DNA reads TGTGCCAGCTTACCAAGCGGGATCTTTTTTGACACAGATACGCAGTATTTT. This sequence encodes CASLPSGIFFDTDTQYF.

The chain joins TRBV5-4 to TRBJ2-5; D remains unclear. CDR3 length equals 14 residues. Germline V lookup: CDR1 SGHNT, CDR2 YYREEE (reference sequence). V lost 2 bases, J lost 5 bases, and 13 bases lay in between. The CDR3 DNA sequence: TGTGCCAGCAGCTTCCGACTGAACCCGGAGACCCAGTACTTC. Amino acids: CASSFRLNPETQYF.

In this sample, this clonotype turned up many times. The chain uses TRBV5-6 and TRBJ2-1; D uncertain. Per the germline V gene, CDR1 is SGHDT and CDR2 is YYEEEE. Trimming pared 4 bases from V and 7 bases from J, leaving 15 bases between. The CDR3 has 14 amino acids. CDR3 sequence reads: CASSTAGPFNEQFF. The CDR3 nucleotides read TGTGCCAGCAGCACCGCCGGGCCCTTTAATGAGCAGTTCTTC.

This clonotype came up a few times. The chain couples TRBV3-1 to TRBJ2-7; no firm D call. CDR1 is LGHDT and CDR2 is YNNKEL in the germline V gene (reference sequence). The CDR3 loop spans 13 amino acids. Trimming took off 1 base at V and 5 bases at J, with 9 bases between the two ends. The CDR3 is CASSQAARDEQYF. The DNA of the CDR3 is TGTGCCAGCAGCCAAGCGGCCCGGGACGAGCAGTACTTC.

The V and J genes are TRBV3-1 and TRBJ2-2; D is perhaps TRBD1 (5 bases). Germline V lookup: CDR1 LGHDT, CDR2 YNNKEL (reference sequence). The CDR3 consists of 14 residues. V lost 7 bases and J lost 4, with 13 bases in between. CDR3 nucleotide sequence: TGTGCCAGCACGCAGGGTCCTGGCACCGGGGAGCTGTTTTTT. Translating gives CASTQGPGTGELFF.

The gene calls are TRBV6-2 or TRBV6-3 and TRBJ2-1; D not certain. The CDR3 sequence is 12 residues long. Germline lookup yields CDR1 MNHEY and CDR2 SVGEGT. The V end was cut by 0 bases, the J end by 8 bases, with 5 bases between. Here the CDR3 reads CASSYSLHEQFF. The CDR3 region has the DNA TGTGCCAGCAGTTACTCGTTACATGAGCAGTTCTTC.

This clonotype was detected many times. The chain has TRBV2 and TRBJ2-1, with D perhaps matching TRBD2 (6 bases). The CDR3 covers 13 residues. Germline CDR1 is SNHLY and CDR2 is FYNNEI. The V end lost 4 bases, the J end lost 8 bases, and 12 bases lay between the germline ends. CDR3 coding DNA: TGTGCCAGCAGTGGGGACTTAGGGGATGAGCAGTTCTTC. Residues: CASSGDLGDEQFF.

The rearrangement uses TRBV7-2 and TRBJ1-2; TRBD1 matches at 7 bases. CDR1 SGHTA and CDR2 FQGNSA come from the germline V gene. J lost 3 bases, V lost 5 bases, and 18 bases had no gene match. This CDR3 is built from 18 residues. CDR3 nucleotides: TGTGCCAGCAGCCCGTTCCGGACAGGAAACCCATCCTACTATGGCTACACCTTC. This sequence encodes CASSPFRTGNPSYYGYTF.

This clonotype was seen at least ten times. The CDR3 DNA reads TGTGCCAGCAGCCAGACATTATTCCCGACAGGGGGCTATGGCTACACCTTC. The encoded protein is CASSQTLFPTGGYGYTF. The chain recombines TRBV7-9 with TRBJ1-2; 9 bases map to TRBD1. The V gene's germline CDR1 is SEHNR and CDR2 FQNEAQ (reference sequence). J gave up 4 bases and V 5 bases, and 14 bases lay outside the gene matches. CDR3 length: 17 amino acids.

This clonotype was recorded many times. The chain joins TRBV6-2 or TRBV6-3 to TRBJ2-1; D unresolved. Germline V gene sequence: CDR1 MNHEY, CDR2 SVGEGT. The CDR3 is made up of 14 amino acids. Trimming took off 7 bases at V and 4 bases at J, with 14 bases between the two ends. The CDR3 here is CASTNSLVYNEQFF. The DNA for the CDR3 is TGTGCCAGCACGAATAGCTTAGTTTACAATGAGCAGTTCTTC.

This clonotype was picked up many times. The rearrangement links TRBV12-3 or TRBV12-4 to TRBJ2-6; D may match TRBD1 or TRBD2 (7 bases each). The CDR3 covers 14 residues. Trimming shortened V by 5 bases and J by 11 bases, and 16 bases separated the two germline ends. CDR3 sequence: CASSPGGQLDVLTF. CDR3 coding DNA: TGTGCCAGCAGTCCGGGGGGACAGCTCGACGTCCTGACTTTC.

This clonotype was picked up many times. V is TRBV4-3 and J is TRBJ1-2; no clear D gene. CDR1 is LGHNA, CDR2 YSLEER, per germline. The V end was cut by 4 bases, the J end by 7 bases, with 19 bases between. This CDR3 comprises 15 residues. The CDR3 DNA follows: TGCGCCAGCAGCCTGACCCGCCGATCGGAATTTGGCTACACCTTC. Translated: CASSLTRRSEFGYTF.

This clonotype was detected ten times or more. The rearrangement joins TRBV20-1 to TRBJ1-2; a possible D gene is TRBD1 (6 bases). Germline CDR1 is DFQATT and CDR2 is SNEGSKA (reference sequence). Trimming took off 0 bases at V and 8 bases at J, with 16 bases between the two ends. This CDR3 is built from 14 residues. CDR3: CSARDRRGWGGYTF. The CDR3 coding sequence is TGCAGTGCTAGAGATCGCAGGGGCTGGGGAGGCTACACCTTC.

The CDR3 DNA follows: TGCAGTGCTAGTAAAGATACGCAGTATTTT. Translation gives CSASKDTQYF. V and J are TRBV20-1 and TRBJ2-3, with no clear D. V lost 3 bases to trimming and J lost 5 bases, with 3 bases between them. Germline loops: CDR1 DFQATT, CDR2 SNEGSKA (reference sequence). CDR3 size: 10 residues.

This clonotype was observed many times. The gene calls are TRBV20-1 and TRBJ2-7; 7 bases match TRBD2. The J segment lost 3 bases and the V segment lost 0 bases, leaving 8 bases of the junction unmatched. This CDR3 has 15 residues. Per the germline V gene, CDR1 is DFQATT and CDR2 is SNEGSKA (reference sequence). The CDR3 sequence is CSARDPSGGDYEQYF. The DNA for the CDR3 is TGCAGTGCTAGAGATCCTTCGGGAGGAGACTACGAGCAGTACTTC.

This clonotype was picked up many times. The V call is TRBV7-9, the J call TRBJ1-1, with a possible D match to TRBD1 (6 bases). With 1 base removed from V and 4 bases from J, the gap between germline ends came to 10 bases. The germline V gene encodes CDR1 SEHNR and CDR2 FQNEAQ (reference sequence). The CDR3 is 14 residues long. The chain's CDR3 is CASSLVRGVTEAFF. CDR3 DNA sequence: TGTGCCAGCAGCTTAGTTAGGGGGGTCACTGAAGCTTTCTTT.

This clonotype was recorded many times. The V gene is TRBV24-1, the J gene TRBJ2-1; 12 bases fit TRBD2. Germline lookup yields CDR1 KGHDR and CDR2 SFDVKD. CDR3 length: 17 amino acids. V lost 4 bases and J lost 1; bases outside the gene matches: 4. CDR3 sequence reads: CATSERTSGISYNEQFF. In DNA form, the CDR3 reads TGTGCCACCAGTGAGAGGACTAGCGGGATATCCTACAATGAGCAGTTCTTC.

In its sample, this clonotype was seen many times. The chain employs TRBV12-3 or TRBV12-4 and TRBJ1-6; a possible D gene is TRBD1 (5 bases). V shed 7 bases and J shed 4 bases, with 14 bases lying between them. The CDR3 has 15 amino acids. CDR3 loop: CASTMGTKYNSPLHF. The CDR3 DNA reads TGTGCCAGCACCATGGGGACGAAGTATAATTCACCCCTCCACTTT.

This clonotype ranks as medium-sized (0.01 to 0.1%). The V and J genes are TRBV6-5 and TRBJ2-1, with D possibly matching TRBD2 (5 bases). Trimming removed 5 bases from V and 0 bases from J, with 14 bases in between. Germline CDR1 and CDR2: MNHEY and SVGAGI. This CDR3 comprises 16 residues. The CDR3 region is CASSHRTPSSYNEQFF. In DNA, the CDR3 is TGTGCCAGCAGTCACCGGACTCCAAGCTCCTACAATGAGCAGTTCTTC.

The rearrangement joins TRBV27 to TRBJ2-3; 10 bases agree with TRBD1. Germline trimming cut 1 base from V and 0 bases from J; bases unmatched to any gene: 4. The germline V gene has CDR1 MNHEY and CDR2 SMNVEV (reference sequence). The CDR3 runs to 17 residues. The CDR3 DNA follows: TGTGCCAGCAGTTTATTAGGGACAGGGGAAAGCACAGATACGCAGTATTTT. Its protein product is CASSLLGTGESTDTQYF.